This T cell receptor (beta chain) was sequenced during a study of tumor and adjacent non-tumor tissue in lung cancer. Study results and limitations: Compared with tumor, normal lung showed significantly lower TCR diversity.

With respect to this clonotype: What it binds is not known. The junction shows a germline mismatch at one end, possibly a read error.

TCRbeta libraries were built with three rounds of nested PCR, modified from ARM-PCR. MiXCR was run by TCRdb on the multiplex PCR reads, yielding one entry per CDR3 protein. The table has fewer than 120,000 distinct CDR3 sequences, over 70% seen once. Looked up from germline, CDR1 is LGHNA and CDR2 is YSLEER. The CDR3 is 17 residues long. No cell sorting was done before RNA was extracted from the tissue. V is TRBV4-3 and J is TRBJ2-1; 9 nucleotides line up with TRBD2. The origin of this receptor is a man between 65 and 85 years old with non-small cell lung cancer. Sequencing was carried out using lung tumor tissue. As DNA, the CDR3 is TGCGCCAGCAGACAAGACCCAGCGGGAGGTGAATACAGTGGGCAGTTCTTC. It encodes CASRQDPAGGEYSGQFF.